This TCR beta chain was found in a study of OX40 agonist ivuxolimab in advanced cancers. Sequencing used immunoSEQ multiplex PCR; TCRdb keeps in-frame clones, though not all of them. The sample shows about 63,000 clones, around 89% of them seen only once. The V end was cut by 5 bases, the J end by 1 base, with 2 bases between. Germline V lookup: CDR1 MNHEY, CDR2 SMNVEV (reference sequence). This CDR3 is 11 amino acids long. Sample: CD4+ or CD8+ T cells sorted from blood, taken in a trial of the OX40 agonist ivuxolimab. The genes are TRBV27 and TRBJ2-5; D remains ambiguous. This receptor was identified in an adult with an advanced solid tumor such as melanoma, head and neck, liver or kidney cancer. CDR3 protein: CASSIQETQYF. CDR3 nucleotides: TGTGCCAGCAGTATCCAAGAGACCCAGTACTTC.